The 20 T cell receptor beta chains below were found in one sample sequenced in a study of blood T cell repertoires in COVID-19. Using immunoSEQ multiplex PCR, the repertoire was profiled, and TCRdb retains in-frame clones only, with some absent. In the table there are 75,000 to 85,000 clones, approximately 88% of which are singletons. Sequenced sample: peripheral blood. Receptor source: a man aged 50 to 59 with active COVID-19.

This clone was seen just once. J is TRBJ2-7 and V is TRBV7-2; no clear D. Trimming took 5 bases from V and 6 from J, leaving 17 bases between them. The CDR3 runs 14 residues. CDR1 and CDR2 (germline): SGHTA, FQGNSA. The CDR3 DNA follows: TGTGCCAGCAGCCTTAGCTACTCAGCGACCGAGCAGTACTTC. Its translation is CASSLSYSATEQYF.

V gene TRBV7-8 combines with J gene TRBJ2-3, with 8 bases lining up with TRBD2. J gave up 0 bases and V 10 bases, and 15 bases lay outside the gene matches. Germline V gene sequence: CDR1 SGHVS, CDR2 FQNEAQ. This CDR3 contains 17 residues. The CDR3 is CAISIVVGRGSTDTQYF. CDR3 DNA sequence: TGTGCCATCTCCATTGTTGTCGGGAGGGGTAGCACAGATACGCAGTATTTT.

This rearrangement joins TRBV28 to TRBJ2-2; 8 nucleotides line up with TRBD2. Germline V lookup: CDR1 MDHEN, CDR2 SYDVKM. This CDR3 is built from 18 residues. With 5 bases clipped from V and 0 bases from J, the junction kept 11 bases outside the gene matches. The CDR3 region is CASSLPLLAGTNTGELFF. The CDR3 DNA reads TGTGCCAGCAGTCTCCCCTTGCTAGCGGGCACGAACACCGGGGAGCTGTTTTTT.

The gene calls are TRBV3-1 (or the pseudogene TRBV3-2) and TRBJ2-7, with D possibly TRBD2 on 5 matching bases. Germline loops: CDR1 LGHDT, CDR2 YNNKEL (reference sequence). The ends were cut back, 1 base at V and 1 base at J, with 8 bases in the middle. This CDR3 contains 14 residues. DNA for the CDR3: TGTGCCAGCAGCCAAGGAGGGAATTCCTACGAGCAGTACTTC. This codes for CASSQGGNSYEQYF.

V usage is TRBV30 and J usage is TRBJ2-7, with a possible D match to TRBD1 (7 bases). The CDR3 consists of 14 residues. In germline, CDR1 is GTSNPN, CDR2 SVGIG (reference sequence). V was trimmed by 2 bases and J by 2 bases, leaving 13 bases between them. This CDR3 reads CAWSLQGGPYEQYF. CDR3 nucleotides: TGTGCCTGGAGTCTTCAGGGGGGTCCCTACGAGCAGTACTTC.

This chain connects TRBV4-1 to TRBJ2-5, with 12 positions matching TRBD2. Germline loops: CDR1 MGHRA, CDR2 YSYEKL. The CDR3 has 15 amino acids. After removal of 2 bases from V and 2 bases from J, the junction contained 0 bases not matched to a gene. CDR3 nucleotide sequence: TGCGCCAGCAGCCAACTAGCGGGGGGGCAAGAGACCCAGTACTTC. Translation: CASSQLAGGQETQYF.

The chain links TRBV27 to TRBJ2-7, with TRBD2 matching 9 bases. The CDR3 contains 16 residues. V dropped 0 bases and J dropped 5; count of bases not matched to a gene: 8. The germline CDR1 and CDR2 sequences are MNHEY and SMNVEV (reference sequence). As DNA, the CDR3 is TGTGCCAGCAGTTTATCTGGGGCGGGAGGGCGGAACGAGCAGTACTTC. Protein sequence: CASSLSGAGGRNEQYF.

The CDR3: CASSQDRGQETQYF. The CDR3 DNA reads TGTGCCAGCAGCCAAGATCGGGGCCAAGAGACCCAGTACTTC. V and J are TRBV4-2 and TRBJ2-5; maybe TRBD2 (5 bases). The CDR3 has 14 residues. Trimming removed 0 bases from V and 1 base from J, with 6 bases in between. Germline-derived CDR1 and CDR2 are LGHNA and YNFKEQ.

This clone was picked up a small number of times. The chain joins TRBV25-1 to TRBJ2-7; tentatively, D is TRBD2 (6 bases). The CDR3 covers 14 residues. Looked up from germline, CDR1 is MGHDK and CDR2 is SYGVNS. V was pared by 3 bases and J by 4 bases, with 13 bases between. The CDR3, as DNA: TGTGCCAGCAGTGACAATATTGGGGGGTACGAGCAGTACTTC. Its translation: CASSDNIGGYEQYF.

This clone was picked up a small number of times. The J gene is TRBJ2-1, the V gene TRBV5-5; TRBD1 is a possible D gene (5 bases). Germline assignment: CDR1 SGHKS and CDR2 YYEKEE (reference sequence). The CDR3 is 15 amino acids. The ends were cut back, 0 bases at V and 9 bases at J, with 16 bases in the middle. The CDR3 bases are TGTGCCAGCAGCTTGGTCCAGGGAAAGGGCGGTGAGCAGTTCTTC. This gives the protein CASSLVQGKGGEQFF. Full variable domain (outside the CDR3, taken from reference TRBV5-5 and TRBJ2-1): DAGVTQSPTHLIKTRGQQVTLRCSPISGHKSVSWYQQVLGQGPQFIFQYYEKEERGRGNFPDRFSARQFPNYSSELNVNALLLGDSALYLCASSLVQGKGGEQFFGPGTRLTVL.

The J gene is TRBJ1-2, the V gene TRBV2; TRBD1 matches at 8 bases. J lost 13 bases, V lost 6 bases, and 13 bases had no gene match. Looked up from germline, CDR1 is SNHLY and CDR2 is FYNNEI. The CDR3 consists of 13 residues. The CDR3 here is CASSGKADRVATF. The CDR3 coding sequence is TGTGCCAGCAGCGGAAAAGCGGACAGGGTCGCCACCTTC.

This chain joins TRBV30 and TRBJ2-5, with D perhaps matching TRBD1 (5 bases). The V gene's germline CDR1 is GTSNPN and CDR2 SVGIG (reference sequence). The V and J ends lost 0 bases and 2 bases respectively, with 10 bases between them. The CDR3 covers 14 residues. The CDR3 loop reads CAWSVGGAQETQYF. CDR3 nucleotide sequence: TGTGCCTGGAGTGTCGGTGGGGCACAAGAGACCCAGTACTTC.

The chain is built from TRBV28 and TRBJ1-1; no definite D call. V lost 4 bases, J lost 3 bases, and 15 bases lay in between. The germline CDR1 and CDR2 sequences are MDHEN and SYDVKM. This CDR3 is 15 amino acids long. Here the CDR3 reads CASSSIRGWDTEAFF. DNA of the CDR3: TGTGCCAGCAGTTCCATTCGGGGTTGGGACACTGAAGCTTTCTTT.

The CDR3, as DNA: TGCGCCAGCAGTGTCGGGGGGCCGAACACTGAAGCTTTCTTT. It specifies CASSVGGPNTEAFF. The V and J genes are TRBV10-1 and TRBJ1-1, with D tentatively TRBD1 (6 bases). The CDR3 covers 14 residues. Germline CDR1 and CDR2: WNHNN and SYGVQD (reference sequence). V gave up 4 bases and J gave up 1 base, with 10 bases separating them.

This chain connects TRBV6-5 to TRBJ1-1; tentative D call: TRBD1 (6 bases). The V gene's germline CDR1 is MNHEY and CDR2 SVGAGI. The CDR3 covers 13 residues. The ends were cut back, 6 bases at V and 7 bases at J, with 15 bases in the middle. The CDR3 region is CASSTGILGEAFF. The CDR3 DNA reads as TGTGCCAGCAGCACAGGGATACTGGGTGAAGCTTTCTTT.

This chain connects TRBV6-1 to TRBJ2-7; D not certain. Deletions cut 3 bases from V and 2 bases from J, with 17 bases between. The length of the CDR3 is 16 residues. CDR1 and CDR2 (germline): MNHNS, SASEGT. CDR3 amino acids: CASSDPFPLAAYEQYF. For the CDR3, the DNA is TGTGCCAGCAGTGACCCATTCCCCCTGGCGGCCTACGAGCAGTACTTC.

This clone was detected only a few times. CDR3 nucleotides: TGTGCCAGCAGTCCCCGTGACACAGGAGAGACCCAGTACTTC. It specifies CASSPRDTGETQYF. The gene calls are TRBV27 and TRBJ2-5; tentatively, D is TRBD1 (5 bases). CDR3 length equals 14 residues. Looked up from germline, CDR1 is MNHEY and CDR2 is SMNVEV (reference sequence). The germline V and J ends were trimmed by 5 bases and 4 bases, with 14 bases remaining between them.

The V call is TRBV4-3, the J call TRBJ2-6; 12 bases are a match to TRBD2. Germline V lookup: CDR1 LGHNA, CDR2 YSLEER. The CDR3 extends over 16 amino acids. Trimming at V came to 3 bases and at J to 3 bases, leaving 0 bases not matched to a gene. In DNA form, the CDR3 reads TGCGCCAGCAGCCAGACTAGCGGGAGTGGGGCCAACGTCCTGACTTTC. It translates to CASSQTSGSGANVLTF.

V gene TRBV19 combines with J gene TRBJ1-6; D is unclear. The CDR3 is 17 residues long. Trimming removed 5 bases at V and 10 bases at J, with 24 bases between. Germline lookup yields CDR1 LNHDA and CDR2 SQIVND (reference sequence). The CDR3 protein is CASSPREGSRVGSPLHF. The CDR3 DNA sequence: TGTGCCAGTAGTCCCCGGGAGGGCTCCCGTGTGGGATCACCCCTCCACTTT.

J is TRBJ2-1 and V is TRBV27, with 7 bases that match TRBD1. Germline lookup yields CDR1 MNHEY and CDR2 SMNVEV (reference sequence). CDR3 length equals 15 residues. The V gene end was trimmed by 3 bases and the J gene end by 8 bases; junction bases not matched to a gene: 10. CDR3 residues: CASSFLGRGGDEQFF. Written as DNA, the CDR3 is TGTGCCAGCAGTTTTCTCGGTCGAGGGGGCGATGAGCAGTTCTTC.